This T cell receptor (beta chain) was profiled in a study of cytomegalovirus exposure and HLA in healthy donors. Study overall: In terms of ancestry, the Caucasian-associated cluster contained around 79% of the roughly 400 genotyped donors. Findings and caveats of the study: A later analysis reportedly found that, within productive TCRs, an Asian-associated ancestry cluster had fewer N-insertions than the mean observed across the roughly 700 donors. HLA allele associations emerged for roughly 16,000 TCR beta sequences in a later analysis, at 0.05 false discovery rate.

In the case of this clone: The target antigen is unknown. Other DNA sequences in this sample translate to the same CDR3.

Trimming took 6 bases from V and 5 from J; bases not matched to a gene: 11. Germline V gene lookup returns CDR1 SNHLY and CDR2 FYNNEI. The CDR3 length is 16 residues. The PCR ran on 60 Vbeta and 13 Jbeta primers. In the authors' methods: Some 10 million of tens of millions of unique TCR beta chains were shared, per a later count. Produced via immunoSEQ multiplex PCR; TCRdb's table is partial and in-frame only. That table furnishes V, J and clone size, whereas the DNA furnished D and trimming. The sample consists of some 200,000 clones, about 80% of them appearing once. The receptor was derived from a woman in her forties or fifties in good health and CMV-seropositive. The V gene is TRBV2, the J gene TRBJ2-2; 8 nucleotides agree with TRBD1. Sequences were obtained from PBMCs. CDR3 nucleotides: TGTGCCAGCAGCGAATTAGAAACAGGGGGGACCGGGGAGCTGTTTTTT. Translating it yields CASSELETGGTGELFF.